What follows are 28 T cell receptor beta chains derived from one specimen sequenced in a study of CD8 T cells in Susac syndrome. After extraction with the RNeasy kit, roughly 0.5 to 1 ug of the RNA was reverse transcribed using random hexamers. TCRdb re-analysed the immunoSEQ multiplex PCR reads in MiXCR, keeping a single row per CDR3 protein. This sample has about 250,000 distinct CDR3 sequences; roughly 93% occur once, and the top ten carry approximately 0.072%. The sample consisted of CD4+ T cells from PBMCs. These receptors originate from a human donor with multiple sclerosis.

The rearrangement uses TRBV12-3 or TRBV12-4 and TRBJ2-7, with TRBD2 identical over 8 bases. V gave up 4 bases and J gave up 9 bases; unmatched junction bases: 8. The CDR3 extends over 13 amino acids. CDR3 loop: CASSSRGGSAQYF. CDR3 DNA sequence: TGTGCCAGCAGTTCCCGGGGGGGGTCGGCGCAGTACTTC.

CDR3 region: CSALRMGLENTQYF. The DNA of the CDR3 is TGCAGTGCTCTCAGAATGGGGCTAGAGAATACGCAGTATTTT. This chain joins TRBV20-1 and TRBJ2-3; a weak D match, TRBD1 (5 bases). CDR3 length: 14 amino acids. Germline assignment: CDR1 DFQATT and CDR2 SNEGSKA (reference sequence). V lost 5 bases to trimming and J lost 7 bases, with 19 bases between them.

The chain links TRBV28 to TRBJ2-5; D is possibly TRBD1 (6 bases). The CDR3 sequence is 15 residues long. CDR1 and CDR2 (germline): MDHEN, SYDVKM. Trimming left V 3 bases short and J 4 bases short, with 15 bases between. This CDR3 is CASSFHGGRGETQYF. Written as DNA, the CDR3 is TGTGCCAGCAGTTTTCATGGTGGCAGGGGAGAGACCCAGTACTTC.

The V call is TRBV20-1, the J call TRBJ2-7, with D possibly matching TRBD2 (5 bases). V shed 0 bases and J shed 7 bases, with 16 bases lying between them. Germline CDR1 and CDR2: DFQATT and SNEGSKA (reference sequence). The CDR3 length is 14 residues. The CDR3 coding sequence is TGCAGTGCTAGAGATGTGGGCGGAACGGGGGAGCAGTACGTC. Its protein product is CSARDVGGTGEQYV.

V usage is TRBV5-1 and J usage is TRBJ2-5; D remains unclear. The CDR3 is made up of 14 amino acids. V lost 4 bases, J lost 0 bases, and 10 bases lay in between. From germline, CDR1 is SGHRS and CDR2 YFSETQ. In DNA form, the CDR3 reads TGCGCCAGCAGCGGTCGACCGGACCAAGAGACCCAGTACTTC. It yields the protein CASSGRPDQETQYF.

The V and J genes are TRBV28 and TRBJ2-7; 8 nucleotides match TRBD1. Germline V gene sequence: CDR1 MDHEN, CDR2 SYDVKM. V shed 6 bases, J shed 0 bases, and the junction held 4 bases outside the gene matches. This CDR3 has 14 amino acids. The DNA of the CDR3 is TGTGCCAGCAGCCGGGACAGGAGCTCCTACGAGCAGTACTTC. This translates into CASSRDRSSYEQYF.

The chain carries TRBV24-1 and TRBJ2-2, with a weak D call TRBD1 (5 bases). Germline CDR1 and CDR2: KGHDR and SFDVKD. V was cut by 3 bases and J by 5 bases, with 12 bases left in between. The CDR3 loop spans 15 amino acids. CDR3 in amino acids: CATSDSYRNTGELFF. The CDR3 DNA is TGTGCCACCAGTGATAGCTACAGGAATACCGGGGAGCTGTTTTTT.

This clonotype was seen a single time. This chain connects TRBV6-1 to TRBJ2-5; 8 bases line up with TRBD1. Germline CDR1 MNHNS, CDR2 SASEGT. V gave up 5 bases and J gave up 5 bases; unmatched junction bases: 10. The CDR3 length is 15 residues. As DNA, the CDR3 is TGTGCCAGCAGTCCAAGATTACAGGGGGATGAGACCCAGTACTTC. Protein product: CASSPRLQGDETQYF.

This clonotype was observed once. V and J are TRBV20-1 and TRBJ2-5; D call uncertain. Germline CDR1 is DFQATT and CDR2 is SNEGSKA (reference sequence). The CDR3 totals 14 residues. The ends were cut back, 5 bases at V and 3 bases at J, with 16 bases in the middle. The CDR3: CSAGPTGIEETQYF. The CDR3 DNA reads TGCAGTGCTGGACCGACGGGTATTGAAGAGACCCAGTACTTC.

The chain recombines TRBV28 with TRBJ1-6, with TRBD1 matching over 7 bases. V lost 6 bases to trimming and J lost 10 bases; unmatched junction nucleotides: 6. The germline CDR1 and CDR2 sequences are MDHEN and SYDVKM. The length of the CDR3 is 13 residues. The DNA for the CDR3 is TGTGCCAGCAGCTACAGGGGTTGGTCACCCCTCCACTTT. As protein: CASSYRGWSPLHF.

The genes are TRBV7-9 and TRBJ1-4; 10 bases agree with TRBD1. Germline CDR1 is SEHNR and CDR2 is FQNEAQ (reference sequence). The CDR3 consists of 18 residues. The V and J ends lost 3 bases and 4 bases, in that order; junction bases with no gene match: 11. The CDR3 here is CASSLGQGPPLSNEKLFF. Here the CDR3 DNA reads TGTGCCAGCAGCTTGGGACAGGGGCCCCCCTTAAGTAATGAAAAACTGTTTTTT.

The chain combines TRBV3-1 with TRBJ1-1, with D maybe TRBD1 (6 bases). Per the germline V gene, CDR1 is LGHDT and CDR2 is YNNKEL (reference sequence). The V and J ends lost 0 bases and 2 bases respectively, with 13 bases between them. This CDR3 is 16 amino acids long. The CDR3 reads CASSQDSQGRNTEAFF. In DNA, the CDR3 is TGTGCCAGCAGCCAAGATTCTCAGGGGCGAAACACTGAAGCTTTCTTT.

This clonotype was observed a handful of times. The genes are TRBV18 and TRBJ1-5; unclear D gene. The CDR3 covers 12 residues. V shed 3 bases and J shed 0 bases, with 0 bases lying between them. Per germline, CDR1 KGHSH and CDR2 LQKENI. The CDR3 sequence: CASSPSNQPQHF. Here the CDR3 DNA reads TGTGCCAGCTCACCTAGCAATCAGCCCCAGCATTTT.

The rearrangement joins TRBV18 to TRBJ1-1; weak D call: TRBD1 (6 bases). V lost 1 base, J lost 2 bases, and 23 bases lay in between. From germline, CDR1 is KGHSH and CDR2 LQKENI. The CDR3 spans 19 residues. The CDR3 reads CASSPLPLIRKDRNTEAFF. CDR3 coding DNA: TGTGCCAGCTCACCACTACCGCTCATCCGTAAGGACAGAAACACTGAAGCTTTCTTT.

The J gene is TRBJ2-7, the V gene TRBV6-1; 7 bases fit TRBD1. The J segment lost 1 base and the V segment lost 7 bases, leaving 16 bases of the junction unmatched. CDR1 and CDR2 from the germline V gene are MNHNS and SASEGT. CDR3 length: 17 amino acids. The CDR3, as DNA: TGTGCCAGCATCAGTGTCAAACCGGGACAGAGATCCTACGAGCAGTACTTC. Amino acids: CASISVKPGQRSYEQYF.

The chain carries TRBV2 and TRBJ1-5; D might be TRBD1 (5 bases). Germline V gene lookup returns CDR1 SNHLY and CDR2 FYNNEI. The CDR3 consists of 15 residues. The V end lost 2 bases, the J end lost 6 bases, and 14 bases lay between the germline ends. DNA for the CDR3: TGTGCCAGCAGTGAACTTGGGGGTGTGGGTCAGCCCCAGCATTTT. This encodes CASSELGGVGQPQHF.

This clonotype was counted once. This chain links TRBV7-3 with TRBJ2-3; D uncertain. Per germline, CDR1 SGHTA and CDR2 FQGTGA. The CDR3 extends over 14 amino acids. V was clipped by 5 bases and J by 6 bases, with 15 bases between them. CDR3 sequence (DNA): TGTGCCAGCAGCCGACTCCCCGCTCCCGATACGCAGTATTTT. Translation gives CASSRLPAPDTQYF.

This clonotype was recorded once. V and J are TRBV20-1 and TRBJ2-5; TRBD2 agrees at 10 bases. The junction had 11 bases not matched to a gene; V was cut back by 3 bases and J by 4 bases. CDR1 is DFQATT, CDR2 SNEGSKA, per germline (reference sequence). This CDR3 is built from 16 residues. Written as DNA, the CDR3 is TGCAGTGCTAGTAGGGGGGGACTAGCGTATGGAGAGACCCAGTACTTC. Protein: CSASRGGLAYGETQYF.

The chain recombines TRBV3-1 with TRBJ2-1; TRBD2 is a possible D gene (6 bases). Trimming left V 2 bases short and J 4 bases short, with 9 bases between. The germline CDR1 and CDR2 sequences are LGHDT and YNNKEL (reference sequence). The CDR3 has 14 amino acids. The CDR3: CASSQMRGYNEQFF. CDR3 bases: TGTGCCAGCAGCCAAATGCGGGGTTACAATGAGCAGTTCTTC.

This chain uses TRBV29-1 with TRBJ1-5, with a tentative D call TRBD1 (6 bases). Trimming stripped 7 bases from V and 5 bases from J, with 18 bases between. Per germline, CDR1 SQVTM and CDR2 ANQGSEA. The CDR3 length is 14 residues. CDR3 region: CSATGGGADQPQHF. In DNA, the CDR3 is TGCAGCGCTACGGGGGGGGGCGCGGATCAGCCCCAGCATTTT.

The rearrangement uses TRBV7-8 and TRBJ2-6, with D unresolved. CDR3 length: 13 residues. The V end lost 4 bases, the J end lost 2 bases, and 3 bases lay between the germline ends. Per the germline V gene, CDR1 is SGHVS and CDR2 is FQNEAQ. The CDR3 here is CASSSPGANVLTF. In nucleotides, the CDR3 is TGTGCCAGCAGCTCCCCTGGGGCCAACGTCCTGACTTTC.

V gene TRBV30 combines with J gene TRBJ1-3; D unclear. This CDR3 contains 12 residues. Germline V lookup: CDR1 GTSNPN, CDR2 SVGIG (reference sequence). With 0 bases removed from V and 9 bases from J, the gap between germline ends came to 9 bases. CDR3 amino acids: CAWSVQLGTIYF. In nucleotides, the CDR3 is TGTGCCTGGAGTGTACAGTTAGGCACCATATATTTT.

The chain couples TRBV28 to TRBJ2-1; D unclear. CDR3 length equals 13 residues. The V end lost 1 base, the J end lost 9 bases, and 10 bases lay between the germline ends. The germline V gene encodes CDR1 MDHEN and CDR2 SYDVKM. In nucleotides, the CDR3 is TGTGCCAGCAGTTTATTGGGCCAGGTTGAGCAGTTCTTC. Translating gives CASSLLGQVEQFF.

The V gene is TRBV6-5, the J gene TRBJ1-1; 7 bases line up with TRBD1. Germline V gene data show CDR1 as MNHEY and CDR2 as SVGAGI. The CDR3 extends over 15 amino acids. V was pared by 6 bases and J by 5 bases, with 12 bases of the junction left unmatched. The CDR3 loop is CASRRQGRRGTEAFF. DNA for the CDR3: TGTGCCAGCAGACGACAGGGACGTCGGGGGACTGAAGCTTTCTTT.

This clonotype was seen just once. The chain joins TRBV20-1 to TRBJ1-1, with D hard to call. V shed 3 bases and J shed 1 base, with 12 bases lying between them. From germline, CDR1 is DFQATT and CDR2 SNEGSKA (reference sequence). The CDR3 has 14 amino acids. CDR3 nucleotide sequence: TGCAGTGCTAGGCCCACCGCAGGGAACACTGAAGCTTTCTTT. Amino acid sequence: CSARPTAGNTEAFF.

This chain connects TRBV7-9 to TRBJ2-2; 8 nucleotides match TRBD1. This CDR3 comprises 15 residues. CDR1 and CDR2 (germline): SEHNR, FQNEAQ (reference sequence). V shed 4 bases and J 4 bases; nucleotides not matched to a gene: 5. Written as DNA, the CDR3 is TGTGCCAGCAGCTCACCGGGACAGGTCACCGGGGAGCTGTTTTTT. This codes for CASSSPGQVTGELFF.

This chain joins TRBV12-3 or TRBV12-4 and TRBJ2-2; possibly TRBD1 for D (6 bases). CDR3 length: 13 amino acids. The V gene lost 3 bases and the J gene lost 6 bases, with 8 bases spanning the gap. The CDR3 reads CASSFKGAGELFF. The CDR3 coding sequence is TGTGCCAGCAGTTTCAAGGGGGCCGGGGAGCTGTTTTTT.

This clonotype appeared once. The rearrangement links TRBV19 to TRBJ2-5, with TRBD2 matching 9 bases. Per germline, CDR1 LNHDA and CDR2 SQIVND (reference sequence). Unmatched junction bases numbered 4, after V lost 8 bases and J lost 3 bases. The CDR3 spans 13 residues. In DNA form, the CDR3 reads TGTGCCAGTGGGAGACTAGCGGAAGAGACCCAGTACTTC. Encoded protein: CASGRLAEETQYF.